This T cell receptor beta chain appears in the sequencing data of a study of blood T cell repertoires in COVID-19. Looked up from germline, CDR1 is SNHLY and CDR2 is FYNNEI. V was shortened by 6 bases and J by 12 bases, with 15 bases between the two germline ends. The CDR3 is 13 amino acids. This clone was seen a handful of times. Method: immunoSEQ multiplex PCR; TCRdb's copy keeps in-frame clones and lacks some. Of 200,000 to 300,000 clones in the sample, roughly 82% are singletons; the top ten hold 9% to 15%. V gene TRBV2 combines with J gene TRBJ1-6; D perhaps matches TRBD1 (5 bases). Material for sequencing was peripheral blood. This TCR came from an elderly man with acute or convalescent COVID-19. The CDR3 DNA is TGTGCCAGCAGGCGGGACCCAAATATACCCCTCCACTTT. Translation gives CASRRDPNIPLHF.